The 15 T cell receptor beta chains presented below share a single source sample, sequenced in a study of blood T cells in healthy people across ages. Through a sample-barcoded 5' primer and a J-beta primer mix, a second PCR was run for 7 to 11 cycles. A single record per CDR3 protein comes from TCRdb applying MiXCR to the 5' RACE reads. Counted here are 1.5 million to 2 million distinct CDR3 sequences, 49% occurring once; the ten biggest clones make up around 2.1%. The sample taken for sequencing was blood. The source is a woman aged 40 to 49 in good health.

The chain joins TRBV6-5 to TRBJ2-7, with TRBD2 identical over 8 bases. The end of the DNA aligns better with TRBJ2-5, so the J call may be wrong. The CDR3 extends over 16 amino acids. Germline CDR1 is MNHEY and CDR2 is SVGAGI. The CDR3 loop reads CASSYRSGGGGETQYF. The CDR3 DNA sequence: TGTGCCAGCAGTTATCGCAGCGGGGGCGGAGGGGAGACCCAGTACTTC.

The chain recombines TRBV4-3 with TRBJ2-3; D unresolved. This CDR3 region has 15 residues. Trimming cost V 0 bases and J 8 bases, with 15 bases left between them. CDR1 LGHNA and CDR2 YSLEER come from the germline V gene. The CDR3 reads CASSQEGSAAGTQYF. DNA for the CDR3: TGCGCCAGCAGCCAAGAGGGTTCAGCTGCAGGTACGCAGTATTTT.

The chain has TRBV27 and TRBJ2-4; TRBD2 is a possible D gene (5 bases). The ends were cut back, 0 bases at V and 0 bases at J, with 12 bases in the middle. CDR3 length: 17 residues. Germline assignment: CDR1 MNHEY and CDR2 SMNVEV (reference sequence). The CDR3 DNA is TGTGCCAGCAGTTTATCAAAGGGAGTTCTAGCCAAAAACATTCAGTACTTC. Protein sequence: CASSLSKGVLAKNIQYF.

V is TRBV2 and J is TRBJ2-5; 11 bases are a match to TRBD2. V shed 7 bases and J 5 bases; nucleotides not matched to a gene: 9. Germline lookup yields CDR1 SNHLY and CDR2 FYNNEI. The CDR3 has 15 amino acids. The CDR3 coding sequence is TGTGCCAGCATGCCCCAACTAGCGGGGGTGGAGACCCAGTACTTC. Amino acids: CASMPQLAGVETQYF.

The chain recombines TRBV29-1 with TRBJ1-2; D may be TRBD1 (6 bases). The CDR3 runs 13 residues. V lost 6 bases to trimming and J lost 2 bases, with 13 bases between them. Germline assignment: CDR1 SQVTM and CDR2 ANQGSEA. CDR3: CSVAGAQNYGYTF. DNA for the CDR3: TGCAGCGTCGCAGGGGCGCAGAACTATGGCTACACCTTC.

Concerning this clonotype itself: The germline gene is not matched at one end of the junction; a read error may be the cause. V is TRBV6-2 or TRBV6-3 and J is TRBJ2-3, with 11 nucleotides matching TRBD2. The CDR3 spans 17 residues. The germline V gene has CDR1 MNHEY and CDR2 SVGEGT. DNA for the CDR3: TGTGCCAGCGCCAATGCCGGGACTAGCGGTTTCACATATACGCAGTATTTT. It is translated as CASANAGTSGFTYTQYF.

V is TRBV4-3 and J is TRBJ2-2, with 7 bases aligning to TRBD1. Germline trimming cut 4 bases from V and 5 bases from J; bases unmatched to any gene: 10. Per the germline V gene, CDR1 is LGHNA and CDR2 is YSLEER. This CDR3 has 16 residues. The CDR3 region has the DNA TGCGCCAGCAGCCCCCAGGGGGAAGGGATTACCGGGGAGCTGTTTTTT. It is translated as CASSPQGEGITGELFF.

This chain uses TRBV6-2 or TRBV6-3 with TRBJ2-1, with D perhaps matching TRBD2 (5 bases). The V end was cut by 2 bases, the J end by 9 bases, with 11 bases between. There are 13 residues in the CDR3. Germline CDR1 reads MNHEY; CDR2 reads SVGEGT. The CDR3 region has the DNA TGTGCCAGCAGTTACGATGCTGGAGGTGAGCAGTTCTTC. It codes for CASSYDAGGEQFF.

The genes are TRBV18 and TRBJ2-2, with D tentatively TRBD2 (5 bases). Trimming took off 4 bases at V and 5 bases at J, with 11 bases between the two ends. The CDR3 is made up of 14 amino acids. The germline V gene encodes CDR1 KGHSH and CDR2 LQKENI. CDR3 in amino acids: CASSRNRETGELFF. Written as DNA, the CDR3 is TGTGCCAGCTCACGCAATAGGGAGACCGGGGAGCTGTTTTTT.

The chain is built from TRBV24-1 and TRBJ2-1; perhaps D is TRBD1 or TRBD2 (5 bases each). Trimming shortened V by 6 bases and J by 13 bases, and 12 bases separated the two germline ends. This CDR3 has 11 amino acids. Germline V lookup: CDR1 KGHDR, CDR2 SFDVKD. CDR3 sequence (DNA): TGTGCCACCAGTCAGTCGGGGACCCAGTTCTTC. This sequence encodes CATSQSGTQFF.

This clonotype showed up just a few times. J is TRBJ2-5 and V is TRBV28, with no clear D. This CDR3 has 12 residues. Germline values: CDR1 MDHEN, CDR2 SYDVKM. The V gene lost 4 bases and the J gene lost 4 bases, with 7 bases spanning the gap. The CDR3 sequence is CASSSNIETQYF. DNA of the CDR3: TGTGCCAGCAGTTCCAATATAGAGACCCAGTACTTC.

The chain has TRBV27 and TRBJ1-2; a possible D gene is TRBD1 (5 bases). Trimming took off 5 bases at V and 4 bases at J, with 11 bases between the two ends. Germline CDR1 and CDR2: MNHEY and SMNVEV (reference sequence). This CDR3 has 13 amino acids. The CDR3 bases are TGTGCCAGCAGTCCTCGGGACGGCTATGGCTACACCTTC. It codes for CASSPRDGYGYTF.

The chain couples TRBV9 to TRBJ2-3; TRBD2 aligns across 9 bases. Germline V gene sequence: CDR1 SGDLS, CDR2 YYNGEE. This CDR3 is 15 amino acids long. V gave up 3 bases and J gave up 2 bases; unmatched junction bases: 4. CDR3 loop: CASSASGRTTDTQYF. The CDR3 nucleotides are TGTGCCAGCAGCGCGAGCGGGAGGACCACAGATACGCAGTATTTT.

V is TRBV28 and J is TRBJ2-1; 8 nucleotides agree with TRBD1. This CDR3 comprises 15 residues. V lost 6 bases to trimming and J lost 2 bases; unmatched junction nucleotides: 6. The V gene's germline CDR1 is MDHEN and CDR2 SYDVKM. CDR3 DNA: TGTGCCAGCAGCGAACGCAGGGGGCCCTACAATGAGCAGTTCTTC. It codes for CASSERRGPYNEQFF.

This sequence joins TRBV7-9 and TRBJ2-3; D possibly corresponds to TRBD1 (6 bases). The CDR3 length is 14 residues. Germline CDR1 and CDR2: SEHNR and FQNEAQ (reference sequence). Trimming took 4 bases from V and 2 from J, leaving 10 bases between them. This chain's CDR3 is CASSYGQYTDTQYF. Written as DNA, the CDR3 is TGTGCCAGCAGCTATGGACAGTACACAGATACGCAGTATTTT.